Below, 21 T cell receptor beta chains from the same sample are listed, as sequenced in a study of cytomegalovirus exposure and HLA in healthy donors. 60 Vbeta and 13 Jbeta primers were used in PCR. The assay was immunoSEQ multiplex PCR, and TCRdb's table has in-frame clones only and misses some. Of some 270,000 clones listed, around 90% were seen once; the top ten hold 1.5% to 2%. The sample consisted of PBMCs. The receptors were sampled from a girl aged 2-10 years in good health and CMV-seronegative.

This clone was picked up one time. CDR3 nucleotides: TGTGCCAGCAGCAAAGTTAAGCGGAACCCCTCCTACGAGCAGTACTTC. Its translation is CASSKVKRNPSYEQYF. J is TRBJ2-7 and V is TRBV21-1; the DNA was not used to check the table's D call, TRBD2. TRBV21-1 is reported as a pseudogene. The CDR3 has 16 residues.

This rearrangement joins TRBV6-5 to TRBJ2-7, with D maybe TRBD2 (6 bases). CDR3 size: 14 residues. The V gene's germline CDR1 is MNHEY and CDR2 SVGAGI. Deletions cut 6 bases from V and 6 bases from J, with 18 bases between. Written as DNA, the CDR3 is TGTGCCAGCAGACGCCCCGCTGGGGGAGGCGAGCAGTACTTC. Translated: CASRRPAGGGEQYF.

This chain links TRBV18 with TRBJ2-5; TRBD2 is a possible D gene (5 bases). Between the trimmed V and J ends, which lost 2 bases and 2 bases, there was a span of 9 bases. The germline V gene has CDR1 KGHSH and CDR2 LQKENI. The CDR3 totals 14 residues. The CDR3 here is CASSPVGVQETQYF. In DNA form, the CDR3 reads TGTGCCAGCTCACCAGTCGGGGTTCAAGAGACCCAGTACTTC.

The V gene is TRBV11-2, the J gene TRBJ1-2; weak D call: TRBD1 (5 bases). The CDR3 has 15 residues. Germline CDR1 and CDR2: SGHAT and FQNNGV. Trimming removed 7 bases from V and 6 bases from J, with 21 bases in between. CDR3 DNA: TGTGCCAGCACCCCCTATCTAGGCAGGGAGGATGGCTACACCTTC. Protein sequence: CASTPYLGREDGYTF. The full variable domain, in which reference TRBV11-2 and TRBJ1-2 provide the parts outside the CDR3, is EAGVAQSPRYKIIEKRQSVAFWCNPISGHATLYWYQQILGQGPKLLIQFQNNGVVDDSQLPKDRFSAERLKGVDSTLKIQPAKLEDSAVYLCASTPYLGREDGYTFGSGTRLTVV.

The chain combines TRBV4-2 with TRBJ2-3; TRBD2 matches at 11 bases. CDR3 size: 18 residues. Germline V gives CDR1 LGHNA, CDR2 YNFKEQ. Trimming removed 1 base from V and 1 base from J; junction bases left unmatched: 7. CDR3 DNA: TGTGCCAGCAGCCAAGGGGCTAGCGGGGGGACCGGCACAGATACGCAGTATTTT. Translated: CASSQGASGGTGTDTQYF.

The chain couples TRBV30 to TRBJ2-7; D gene ambiguous. From germline, CDR1 is GTSNPN and CDR2 SVGIG (reference sequence). The CDR3 runs to 16 residues. V was cut by 4 bases and J by 4 bases, with 23 bases left in between. CDR3 protein: CAWIFFKQKAAYEQYF. CDR3 coding DNA: TGTGCCTGGATTTTTTTCAAGCAGAAGGCGGCATACGAGCAGTACTTC.

The chain has TRBV9 and TRBJ2-3; 7 nucleotides align to TRBD2. The germline V gene encodes CDR1 SGDLS and CDR2 YYNGEE. The V gene end was trimmed by 5 bases and the J gene end by 3 bases; junction bases not matched to a gene: 15. The CDR3 loop spans 17 amino acids. The CDR3 protein is CASSPAGASGTTDTQYF. CDR3 bases: TGTGCCAGCAGTCCCGCTGGGGCTAGCGGAACTACAGATACGCAGTATTTT. Full variable domain (missing parts from reference TRBV9 and TRBJ2-3): DSGVTQTPKHLITATGQRVTLRCSPRSGDLSVYWYQQSLDQGLQFLIQYYNGEERAKGNILERFSAQQFPDLHSELNLSSLELGDSALYFCASSPAGASGTTDTQYFGPGTRLTVL.

The rearrangement joins TRBV5-4 to TRBJ1-5; D might be TRBD1 (6 bases). The CDR3 contains 15 residues. The germline CDR1 and CDR2 sequences are SGHNT and YYREEE (reference sequence). V was pared by 1 base and J by 7 bases, with 15 bases between. As DNA, the CDR3 is TGTGCCAGCAGCTTGAAATCACAGGGTGGACAGCCCCAGCATTTT. Amino acids: CASSLKSQGGQPQHF.

This chain joins TRBV4-2 and TRBJ2-5; 8 bases map to TRBD1. The assigned J gene may be wrong: the sequence end matches TRBJ2-7 better. The germline CDR1 and CDR2 sequences are LGHNA and YNFKEQ. The CDR3 consists of 15 residues. Here the CDR3 reads CASSLSPGGVYEQYF. CDR3 nucleotide sequence: TGTGCCAGCAGCTTATCTCCAGGGGGCGTCTACGAGCAGTACTTC.

The chain employs TRBV2 and TRBJ2-1, with 8 bases that match TRBD2. The CDR3 length is 17 residues. Trimming took 1 base from V and 0 from J; bases not matched to a gene: 5. Germline lookup yields CDR1 SNHLY and CDR2 FYNNEI. The CDR3 DNA follows: TGTGCCAGCAGTGAAGGGGCTAGCGGGTTCTCCTACAATGAGCAGTTCTTC. Amino acids: CASSEGASGFSYNEQFF. Together with reference TRBV2 and TRBJ2-1, the CDR3 gives the full variable domain: EPEVTQTPSHQVTQMGQEVILRCVPISNHLYFYWYRQILGQKVEFLVSFYNNEISEKSEIFDDQFSVERPDGSNFTLKIRSTKLEDSAMYFCASSEGASGFSYNEQFFGPGTRLTVL.

The CDR3: CASSPGLAGGYEQYF. For the CDR3, the DNA is TGTGCCAGCAGCCCGGGACTAGCGGGAGGCTACGAGCAGTACTTC. This sequence joins TRBV13 and TRBJ2-7; 15 bases are a match to TRBD2. CDR1 is PRHDT, CDR2 FYEKMQ, per germline (reference sequence). V lost 5 bases to trimming and J lost 3 bases; unmatched junction nucleotides: 2. The CDR3 totals 15 residues.

This clone was seen just once. The chain uses TRBV7-8 and TRBJ1-4; 7 bases fit TRBD1. CDR3 length: 15 amino acids. Germline assignment: CDR1 SGHVS and CDR2 FQNEAQ. The J segment lost 6 bases and the V segment lost 5 bases, leaving 9 bases of the junction unmatched. CDR3 region: CASSPTGARDEKLFF. Written as DNA, the CDR3 is TGTGCCAGCAGCCCAACAGGGGCGCGGGATGAAAAACTGTTTTTT.

The V gene is TRBV18, the J gene TRBJ1-5; unclear D gene. Germline assignment: CDR1 KGHSH and CDR2 LQKENI. The CDR3 sequence is 15 residues long. V was clipped by 6 bases and J by 5 bases, with 17 bases between them. The CDR3 sequence is CASSPGLSGDQPQHF. In DNA form, the CDR3 reads TGTGCCAGCTCTCCCGGACTTTCCGGCGATCAGCCCCAGCATTTT.

As to this clone: The missing conserved phenylalanine or tryptophan at the end of this CDR3 makes a read error likely. V gene TRBV10-3 combines with J gene TRBJ1-2; possibly TRBD1 for D (5 bases). CDR3 length: 14 residues. V lost 4 bases and J lost 4, with 13 bases in between. Germline-derived CDR1 and CDR2 are ENHRY and SYGVKD. The CDR3 loop reads CAISVGASAYGYTL. The CDR3 DNA is TGTGCCATCAGTGTAGGGGCCTCCGCCTATGGCTACACCCTC.

V gene TRBV30 combines with J gene TRBJ2-3; D is uncertain. Trimming took off 2 bases at V and 2 bases at J, with 11 bases between the two ends. The CDR3 extends over 14 amino acids. Germline values: CDR1 GTSNPN, CDR2 SVGIG (reference sequence). The CDR3 DNA follows: TGTGCCTGGAGTATCGGTGCGTACACAGATACGCAGTATTTT. This codes for CAWSIGAYTDTQYF.

The V call is TRBV19, the J call TRBJ2-1, with D tentatively TRBD2 (5 bases). Germline V gives CDR1 LNHDA, CDR2 SQIVND (reference sequence). This CDR3 contains 17 residues. Trimming removed 3 bases from V and 1 base from J, with 16 bases in between. The CDR3 DNA is TGTGCCAGTAGTATTCACCCGGAGGTTCTATCCTACAATGAGCAGTTCTTC. As protein: CASSIHPEVLSYNEQFF. The full variable domain, its missing parts supplied by reference TRBV19 and TRBJ2-1, is DGGITQSPKYLFRKEGQNVTLSCEQNLNHDAMYWYRQDPGQGLRLIYYSQIVNDFQKGDIAEGYSVSREKKESFPLTVTSAQKNPTAFYLCASSIHPEVLSYNEQFFGPGTRLTVL.

In regard to this clone: A junction end diverges from the germline sequence, so it may reflect a read error. The rearrangement links TRBV5-5 to TRBJ1-1, with no clear D. Germline V CDR1 and CDR2: SGHKS, YYEKEE (reference sequence). The CDR3 is made up of 13 amino acids. The CDR3 spells CASSAPGNPEAFF. Written as DNA, the CDR3 is TGTGCCAGCAGCGCTCCCGGGAACCCTGAAGCTTTCTTT.

This clone was seen a few times. The chain links TRBV19 to TRBJ2-5, with 8 bases lining up with TRBD2. The germline gives CDR1 LNHDA, CDR2 SQIVND (reference sequence). The CDR3 covers 15 residues. Trimming removed 1 base from V and 9 bases from J; junction bases left unmatched: 10. CDR3 sequence reads: CASSIGRGGYMPQYF. The CDR3 nucleotides are TGTGCCAGTAGTATAGGACGGGGGGGCTACATGCCCCAGTACTTC. The complete variable domain, with remaining parts taken from reference TRBV19 and TRBJ2-5, reads DGGITQSPKYLFRKEGQNVTLSCEQNLNHDAMYWYRQDPGQGLRLIYYSQIVNDFQKGDIAEGYSVSREKKESFPLTVTSAQKNPTAFYLCASSIGRGGYMPQYFGPGTRLLVL.

The chain carries TRBV4-1 and TRBJ1-4, with D perhaps TRBD1 (5 bases). This CDR3 has 14 residues. The V and J ends lost 5 bases and 8 bases respectively, with 15 bases between them. Germline CDR1 reads MGHRA; CDR2 reads YSYEKL. The CDR3 loop is CASSEAGEGEKLFF. CDR3 sequence (DNA): TGCGCCAGCAGCGAAGCGGGGGAGGGCGAAAAACTGTTTTTT.

The table lists this clone with a few counts. V gene TRBV6-1 combines with J gene TRBJ1-1; TRBD1 is a possible D gene (6 bases). V lost 5 bases and J 1 base, leaving 11 bases between the germline ends. There are 14 residues in the CDR3. In germline, CDR1 is MNHNS, CDR2 SASEGT. The CDR3 loop is CASSPIQGNTEAFF. The CDR3 nucleotides are TGTGCCAGCAGTCCGATACAGGGGAACACTGAAGCTTTCTTT.

The chain couples TRBV5-4 to TRBJ2-1, with 9 bases identical to TRBD2. This CDR3 has 17 amino acids. Per the germline V gene, CDR1 is SGHNT and CDR2 is YYREEE (reference sequence). V lost 4 bases, J lost 6 bases, and 14 bases stayed unmatched. The CDR3 nucleotides are TGTGCCAGCAGCCTAAATCGACTAGCGGCCCGGTCCAATGAGCAGTTCTTC. Its protein product is CASSLNRLAARSNEQFF.